Listed here is a single T cell receptor beta chain. This sample was taken from a study of blood T cell repertoires in COVID-19. Study summary: Material from acute and convalescent COVID-19 was sourced from the United States, Italy and Spain. Sources were T cells, B-cell-depleted T cells, or PBMCs; the material itself was cDNA or gDNA.

Measured with immunoSEQ multiplex PCR; TCRdb has only the in-frame clones, and not every one. The repertoire holds fewer than 55,000 clones, about 71% seen once, with about 8.1% in the top ten. The J segment lost 5 bases and the V segment lost 2 bases, leaving 0 bases of the junction unmatched. The CDR3 spans 13 residues. Germline-derived CDR1 and CDR2 are MDHEN and SYDVKM. The clonotype originates from an older woman with acute or convalescent COVID-19. Sequenced input: peripheral blood. This sequence joins TRBV28 and TRBJ2-3, with 8 bases identical to TRBD2. CDR3 protein: CASSLLAGDTQYF. CDR3 DNA sequence: TGTGCCAGCAGTTTACTAGCGGGAGATACGCAGTATTTT.